Below, 23 T cell receptor beta chains from the same sample are listed, as sequenced in a study of blood T cell repertoires in COVID-19. Assay used: immunoSEQ multiplex PCR; TCRdb lists only in-frame clones, some missing. The table shows 90,000 to 130,000 clones, with approximately 78% occurring only once. Sequencing input: peripheral blood. These TCRs come from a man between 70 and 80 years old with acute or convalescent COVID-19.

This clone was seen only a few times. The chain carries TRBV9 and TRBJ2-5; D gene ambiguous. CDR1 and CDR2 (germline): SGDLS, YYNGEE. Trimming stripped 6 bases from V and 1 base from J, with 16 bases between. This CDR3 contains 15 residues. DNA of the CDR3: TGTGCCAGCACCCCCAGTGGGCTATTCCAAGAGACCCAGTACTTC. Protein sequence: CASTPSGLFQETQYF.

The chain couples TRBV28 to TRBJ1-2, with D uncertain. Trimming removed 3 bases from V and 1 base from J, with 6 bases in between. Germline lookup yields CDR1 MDHEN and CDR2 SYDVKM. The CDR3 extends over 13 amino acids. The CDR3 DNA sequence: TGTGCCAGCAGTTTCCAGAATAACTATGGCTACACCTTC. It encodes CASSFQNNYGYTF.

V and J are TRBV4-1 and TRBJ1-4, with D tentatively TRBD1 (5 bases). The CDR3 runs to 18 residues. V was cut by 3 bases and J by 1 base, with 18 bases left in between. CDR1 and CDR2 (germline): MGHRA, YSYEKL. CDR3 nucleotide sequence: TGCGCCAGCAGCCAGGTACAAAATGGCGGGGGAACTAATGAAAAACTGTTTTTT. This sequence encodes CASSQVQNGGGTNEKLFF.

V and J are TRBV11-3 and TRBJ2-5; a weak D match, TRBD1 (6 bases). Germline lookup yields CDR1 SGHNT and CDR2 YENEEA. This CDR3 has 14 residues. Trimming pared 5 bases from V and 5 bases from J, leaving 15 bases between. This chain's CDR3 is CASSARQDGETQYF. DNA for the CDR3: TGTGCCAGCAGCGCCCGACAGGATGGGGAGACCCAGTACTTC.

This chain joins TRBV9 and TRBJ2-1; maybe TRBD1 (5 bases). There are 14 residues in the CDR3. The V end lost 0 bases, the J end lost 8 bases, and 12 bases lay between the germline ends. Germline V lookup: CDR1 SGDLS, CDR2 YYNGEE. The CDR3 nucleotides are TGTGCCAGCAGCGTAGGGGGCCTAATCCATGAGCAGTTCTTC. Protein sequence: CASSVGGLIHEQFF.

This clone was detected only a few times. The chain couples TRBV2 to TRBJ2-1, with 9 nucleotides matching TRBD1. J gave up 7 bases and V 2 bases, and 3 bases lay outside the gene matches. The length of the CDR3 is 14 residues. Germline assignment: CDR1 SNHLY and CDR2 FYNNEI. CDR3 nucleotide sequence: TGTGCCAGCAGTGAACCCGGACAGGGGAATGAGCAGTTCTTC. Translated: CASSEPGQGNEQFF.

This clone was seen a handful of times. The V call is TRBV5-4, the J call TRBJ2-1, with 7 bases that match TRBD2. V trimming: 4 bases; J trimming: 2 bases; junction bases outside the gene matches: 3. Per germline, CDR1 SGHNT and CDR2 YYREEE (reference sequence). The CDR3 is 14 amino acids. The CDR3 sequence: CASSGGGAYNEQFF. CDR3 nucleotides: TGTGCCAGCAGCGGGGGGGGAGCCTACAATGAGCAGTTCTTC.

This chain uses TRBV4-1 with TRBJ1-4, with TRBD1 matching 7 bases. V lost 3 bases to trimming and J lost 1 base; unmatched junction nucleotides: 11. Germline V CDR1 and CDR2: MGHRA, YSYEKL. CDR3 length equals 18 residues. The CDR3 sequence: CASSHKGGQMKTNEKLFF. In DNA, the CDR3 is TGCGCCAGCAGCCATAAAGGGGGACAGATGAAAACTAATGAAAAACTGTTTTTT.

The chain has TRBV9 and TRBJ1-1, with D hard to call. Germline V gene data show CDR1 as SGDLS and CDR2 as YYNGEE. V was clipped by 2 bases and J by 1 base, with 9 bases between them. This CDR3 contains 14 residues. This chain's CDR3 is CASSVSTSNTEAFF. The CDR3, as DNA: TGTGCCAGCAGCGTTTCTACGTCGAACACTGAAGCTTTCTTT. The whole variable domain, remainder taken from reference TRBV9 and TRBJ1-1, is DSGVTQTPKHLITATGQRVTLRCSPRSGDLSVYWYQQSLDQGLQFLIQYYNGEERAKGNILERFSAQQFPDLHSELNLSSLELGDSALYFCASSVSTSNTEAFFGQGTRLTVV.

This chain uses TRBV29-1 with TRBJ2-1; D may be TRBD1 (5 bases). There are 13 residues in the CDR3. Germline CDR1 SQVTM, CDR2 ANQGSEA. Deletions cut 4 bases from V and 8 bases from J, with 15 bases between. The CDR3 DNA follows: TGCAGCGTTGCCAGGGCGCGCTCGGATGAGCAGTTCTTC. This translates into CSVARARSDEQFF.

The rearrangement links TRBV25-1 to TRBJ1-2; 8 nucleotides line up with TRBD1. In germline, CDR1 is MGHDK, CDR2 SYGVNS. V gave up 6 bases and J gave up 5 bases; unmatched junction bases: 14. This CDR3 has 16 residues. The CDR3 DNA reads TGTGCCAGCAGCCCGGACAGGGCACCGATTCCTTATGGCTACACCTTC. It encodes CASSPDRAPIPYGYTF.

The J gene is TRBJ1-2, the V gene TRBV3-1 (or the pseudogene TRBV3-2), with D maybe TRBD1 (5 bases). Germline V CDR1 and CDR2: LGHDT, YNNKEL (reference sequence). CDR3 length: 15 amino acids. V was pared by 1 base and J by 6 bases, with 15 bases between. The CDR3 protein is CASSQAQGYRDGYTF. The CDR3 nucleotides read TGTGCCAGCAGCCAAGCCCAGGGATATCGTGATGGCTACACCTTC.

This clone has more than one count but fewer than ten. V gene TRBV2 combines with J gene TRBJ1-2; 10 bases match TRBD1. The germline V gene encodes CDR1 SNHLY and CDR2 FYNNEI. There are 12 residues in the CDR3. V was clipped by 9 bases and J by 8 bases; unmatched bases: 6. CDR3 nucleotide sequence: TGTGCCAGAGGGACAGGGGTAGACGGCTACACCTTC. As protein: CARGTGVDGYTF.

This clone came up once. The V call is TRBV12-3 or TRBV12-4, the J call TRBJ2-1; D is undetermined. V dropped 5 bases and J dropped 9 bases, with 14 bases sitting between them. This CDR3 comprises 13 residues. CDR3 sequence (DNA): TGTGCCAGCAGTCTCCAATCCGCGGCTGAGCAGTTCTTC. Translating it yields CASSLQSAAEQFF.

This clone was seen a handful of times. This chain uses TRBV6-5 with TRBJ1-5; no firm D call. Germline V CDR1 and CDR2: MNHEY, SVGAGI. V was shortened by 2 bases and J by 6 bases, with 8 bases between the two germline ends. This CDR3 is built from 13 residues. The CDR3 bases are TGTGCCAGCAGTTACGCAGGCGCTCAGCCCCAGCATTTT. Translation gives CASSYAGAQPQHF.

This chain joins TRBV4-2 and TRBJ2-2, with a weak D call TRBD2 (6 bases). Trimming shortened V by 1 base and J by 2 bases, and 14 bases separated the two germline ends. The length of the CDR3 is 17 residues. From germline, CDR1 is LGHNA and CDR2 YNFKEQ. This CDR3 is CASSQVVGGANTGELFF. The DNA of the CDR3 is TGTGCCAGCAGCCAAGTGGTGGGCGGGGCAAACACCGGGGAGCTGTTTTTT.

The chain links TRBV21-1 to TRBJ1-1; the D call in the table, TRBD1, was not verified against the DNA. TRBV21-1 constitutes a pseudogene. CDR3 length: 15 amino acids. CDR3 DNA: TGTGCCAGCAGCAGGCGGACAGGGGGCCCGGATGAAGCTTTCTTT. Amino acids: CASSRRTGGPDEAFF.

This clone was counted a few times. The chain combines TRBV10-1 with TRBJ2-3; D might be TRBD2 (6 bases). The CDR3 covers 14 residues. CDR1 is WNHNN and CDR2 is SYGVQD in the germline V gene (reference sequence). V dropped 11 bases and J dropped 0 bases, with 15 bases sitting between them. The CDR3 is CAARPSVSTDTQYF. CDR3 coding DNA: TGCGCCGCACGTCCTAGCGTAAGCACAGATACGCAGTATTTT.

The gene calls are TRBV9 and TRBJ1-2, with 7 bases identical to TRBD1. This CDR3 has 15 residues. Per germline, CDR1 SGDLS and CDR2 YYNGEE. Germline trimming cut 0 bases from V and 8 bases from J; bases unmatched to any gene: 10. CDR3 DNA: TGTGCCAGCAGCGTAGCTGCCAGGGGGTATGAAGGCTACACCTTC. As protein: CASSVAARGYEGYTF.

The chain combines TRBV27 with TRBJ2-7; TRBD1 matches at 10 bases. The CDR3 spans 14 residues. Germline CDR1 MNHEY, CDR2 SMNVEV (reference sequence). The junction had 7 bases not matched to a gene; V was cut back by 6 bases and J by 5 bases. Here the CDR3 reads CASRRDRGTHEQYF. As DNA, the CDR3 is TGTGCCAGCAGACGGGACAGGGGAACCCACGAGCAGTACTTC.

V usage is TRBV5-4 and J usage is TRBJ2-3; the match to TRBD1 covers 11 bases. J lost 3 bases, V lost 2 bases, and 5 bases had no gene match. Germline-derived CDR1 and CDR2 are SGHNT and YYREEE (reference sequence). This CDR3 has 16 residues. This CDR3 is CASSFRTGGQTDTQYF. The CDR3 region has the DNA TGTGCCAGCAGCTTTCGGACAGGGGGCCAGACAGATACGCAGTATTTT.

This clone appeared a few times. The V call is TRBV5-4, the J call TRBJ2-2; D remains unclear. There are 15 residues in the CDR3. Germline CDR1 SGHNT, CDR2 YYREEE (reference sequence). V lost 2 bases to trimming and J lost 2 bases, with 10 bases between them. CDR3 sequence (DNA): TGTGCCAGCAGCTTCTTGGCACGAAACACCGGGGAGCTGTTTTTT. It encodes CASSFLARNTGELFF.

The chain couples TRBV11-2 to TRBJ1-3; no definite D call. The CDR3 has 13 residues. Germline V gene lookup returns CDR1 SGHAT and CDR2 FQNNGV. Between the trimmed V and J ends, which lost 7 bases and 1 base, there was a span of 8 bases. The CDR3: CASTFFSGNTIYF. CDR3 DNA sequence: TGTGCCAGCACCTTCTTTTCTGGAAACACCATATATTTT.